The 12 T cell receptor beta chains listed next were all sequenced from one sample in a study of blood T cell repertoires in COVID-19. Produced via immunoSEQ multiplex PCR; TCRdb's table is partial and in-frame only. The top ten hold around 3.8% of the sample, which has roughly 140,000 clones, under 90% seen once. Sequenced: peripheral blood. These receptors all stem from a man between 65 and 85 years old who had recovered from COVID-19.

In this sample, this clone turned up a few times. V usage is TRBV7-2 and J usage is TRBJ2-7; D gene unclear. The CDR3 is 11 amino acids. Germline values: CDR1 SGHTA, CDR2 FQGNSA. Trimming took off 8 bases at V and 5 bases at J, with 10 bases between the two ends. The CDR3 bases are TGTGCCAGCGCCTCGCGAAACGAGCAGTACTTC. Protein: CASASRNEQYF. Looking up the rest from reference TRBV7-2 and TRBJ2-7 gives the full variable domain: GAGVSQSPSNKVTEKGKDVELRCDPISGHTALYWYRQSLGQGLEFLIYFQGNSAPDKSGLPSDRFSAERTGGSVSTLTIQRTQQEDSAVYLCASASRNEQYFGPGTRLTVT.

This chain links TRBV29-1 with TRBJ2-1; TRBD2 matches at 7 bases. Germline V gene data show CDR1 as SQVTM and CDR2 as ANQGSEA. With 2 bases clipped from V and 12 bases from J, the junction kept 13 bases outside the gene matches. This CDR3 is 14 amino acids long. Here the CDR3 DNA reads TGCAGCGTTGAATTACTAGCGCTACAATTTGGGCAGTTCTTC. Translating gives CSVELLALQFGQFF.

This clone was counted only a few times. The rearrangement links TRBV7-2 to TRBJ2-1, with 9 bases fitting TRBD2. J lost 2 bases, V lost 3 bases, and 2 bases had no gene match. Germline-derived CDR1 and CDR2 are SGHTA and FQGNSA. The CDR3 is made up of 15 amino acids. The CDR3 nucleotides read TGTGCCAGCAGCTTTAGCGGGAGCCCCTACAATGAGCAGTTCTTC. Its translation is CASSFSGSPYNEQFF.

This clone has more than one count but fewer than ten. V and J are TRBV2 and TRBJ1-5; TRBD1 might be the D (5 bases). This CDR3 region has 11 residues. Germline V gene sequence: CDR1 SNHLY, CDR2 FYNNEI. The V end was cut by 5 bases, the J end by 14 bases, with 13 bases between. The DNA of the CDR3 is TGTGCCAGCAGTTTTGACAGCGTCAAGCATTTT. This codes for CASSFDSVKHF. Full variable domain (remainder filled in from reference TRBV2 and TRBJ1-5): EPEVTQTPSHQVTQMGQEVILRCVPISNHLYFYWYRQILGQKVEFLVSFYNNEISEKSEIFDDQFSVERPDGSNFTLKIRSTKLEDSAMYFCASSFDSVKHFGDGTRLSIL.

This chain joins TRBV6-6 and TRBJ2-1; a weak D match, TRBD1 (5 bases). CDR3 length: 14 residues. V lost 5 bases to trimming and J lost 6 bases, with 14 bases between them. The V gene's germline CDR1 is MNHNY and CDR2 SVGAGI (reference sequence). Here the CDR3 reads CASSPRQFGNEQFF. CDR3 nucleotide sequence: TGTGCCAGCAGTCCAAGACAGTTTGGCAATGAGCAGTTCTTC.

V and J are TRBV30 and TRBJ2-1, with 14 bases that match TRBD2. The V and J ends lost 0 bases and 9 bases, in that order; junction bases with no gene match: 7. Germline values: CDR1 GTSNPN, CDR2 SVGIG (reference sequence). The CDR3 has 16 residues. CDR3 amino acids: CAWSVTLGLAGVEQFF. In DNA, the CDR3 is TGTGCCTGGAGTGTAACCCTGGGACTAGCGGGAGTTGAGCAGTTCTTC.

This chain connects TRBV5-1 to TRBJ1-4, with TRBD1 matching over 7 bases. Germline CDR1 reads SGHRS; CDR2 reads YFSETQ. CDR3 length: 18 residues. J lost 0 bases, V lost 5 bases, and 13 bases had no gene match. The CDR3 here is CASSPWGGQDTTNEKLFF. The CDR3 bases are TGCGCCAGCAGTCCTTGGGGAGGACAGGATACAACTAATGAAAAACTGTTTTTT. Looking up the rest from reference TRBV5-1 and TRBJ1-4 gives the full variable domain: KAGVTQTPRYLIKTRGQQVTLSCSPISGHRSVSWYQQTPGQGLQFLFEYFSETQRNKGNFPGRFSGRQFSNSRSEMNVSTLELGDSALYLCASSPWGGQDTTNEKLFFGSGTQLSVL.

The chain links TRBV10-2 to TRBJ2-2, with 10 bases that match TRBD2. The CDR3 spans 16 residues. The V and J ends lost 5 bases and 5 bases, in that order; junction bases with no gene match: 8. CDR1 is WSHSY, CDR2 SAAADI, per germline. CDR3 DNA sequence: TGCGCCAGCAGTCTCCGGGGACTAGCGACGACCGGGGAGCTGTTTTTT. Its protein is CASSLRGLATTGELFF.

The V gene is TRBV14, the J gene TRBJ2-4; 9 nucleotides agree with TRBD2. The CDR3 totals 14 residues. V shed 4 bases, J shed 9 bases, and the junction held 7 bases outside the gene matches. The germline gives CDR1 SGHDN, CDR2 FVKESK. In DNA, the CDR3 is TGTGCCAGCAGCCGACTGATTAGCGGGAGCATTCAGTACTTC. Amino acid sequence: CASSRLISGSIQYF.

This sequence joins TRBV2 and TRBJ2-7; 7 bases are a match to TRBD2. Germline CDR1 and CDR2: SNHLY and FYNNEI. This CDR3 has 14 residues. The ends lost 7 bases at V and 2 bases at J; junction bases unmatched: 8. CDR3 sequence: CASNPTSPAYEQYF. The CDR3 DNA is TGTGCCAGCAACCCGACTAGCCCGGCCTACGAGCAGTACTTC.

This clone occurred once. This sequence joins TRBV9 and TRBJ2-1; 10 positions match TRBD2. Germline trimming cut 0 bases from V and 9 bases from J; bases unmatched to any gene: 6. From germline, CDR1 is SGDLS and CDR2 YYNGEE. This CDR3 comprises 15 residues. Written as DNA, the CDR3 is TGTGCCAGCAGCGTAGGGCTAGCGGGAGCGGTTGAGCAGTTCTTC. This encodes CASSVGLAGAVEQFF.

This chain's CDR3 is CASSPRTGSHEQYF. CDR3 nucleotide sequence: TGTGCCAGCAGCCCCCGGACAGGGAGCCACGAGCAGTACTTC. This chain uses TRBV7-8 with TRBJ2-7, with 8 bases that match TRBD1. CDR1 is SGHVS and CDR2 is FQNEAQ in the germline V gene. This CDR3 spans 14 amino acids. V shed 5 bases and J 5 bases; nucleotides not matched to a gene: 8.